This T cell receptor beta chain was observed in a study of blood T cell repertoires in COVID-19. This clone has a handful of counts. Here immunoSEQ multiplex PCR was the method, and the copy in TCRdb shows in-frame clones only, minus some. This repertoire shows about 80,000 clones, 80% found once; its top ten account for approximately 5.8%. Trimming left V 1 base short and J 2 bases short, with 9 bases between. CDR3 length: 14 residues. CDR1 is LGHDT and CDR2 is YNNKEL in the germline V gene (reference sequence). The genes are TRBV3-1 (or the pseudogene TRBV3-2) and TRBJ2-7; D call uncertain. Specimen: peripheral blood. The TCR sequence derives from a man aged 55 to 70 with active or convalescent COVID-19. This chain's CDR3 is CASSQASLPYEQYF. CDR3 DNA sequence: TGTGCCAGCAGCCAAGCTTCCCTTCCCTACGAGCAGTACTTC.